This TCR beta chain was recorded in a study of T cells in Graves' hyperthyroidism and ophthalmopathy. This clonotype was detected a few times. The CDR3 has 12 amino acids. The germline V gene encodes CDR1 SEHNR and CDR2 FQNEAQ (reference sequence). The V and J ends lost 4 bases and 7 bases respectively, with 7 bases between them. There were TCR beta CDR3 regions amplified from RNA transcripts. A set of HTBI primers served as the primers for a first-round RT-PCR of the TCR CDR3. From the multiplex PCR reads, TCRdb called clonotypes with MiXCR, one entry per CDR3 protein. This sample carries hundreds of thousands of distinct CDR3 sequences, approximately 40% of them seen once, and the ten largest clones take roughly 30%.

This receptor was taken from a woman in her forties with Graves' hyperthyroidism. The chain couples TRBV7-9 to TRBJ2-2, with a possible D match to TRBD1 (6 bases). Sequencing was carried out using blood. CDR3 protein: CASSSDSGELFF. CDR3 in DNA: TGTGCCAGCAGCTCGGACAGCGGGGAGCTGTTTTTT. Combining the CDR3 with reference TRBV7-9 and TRBJ2-2 gives the whole variable domain DTGVSQNPRHKITKRGQNVTFRCDPISEHNRLYWYRQTLGQGPEFLTYFQNEAQLEKSRLLSDRFSAERPKGSFSTLEIQRTEQGDSAMYLCASSSDSGELFFGEGSRLTVL.